The clone carrying this TCR beta chain was seen a few times. Its cognate antigen is unknown. This entry comes from a study of blood T cells in healthy people across ages. Sample-barcoded 5' priming and a J-beta primer mix drove a second PCR of about 6 to 12 cycles. Every sample produced at least 3 million CDR3-containing paired-end reads. TCRdb ran MiXCR on the 5' RACE reads and lists one entry per CDR3 protein. The sample has around 800,000 distinct CDR3 sequences; around 43% are singletons. General observations from the study: Any conclusive comparison of naive versus antigen-experienced cells was prevented by using unsorted PBMCs. Expanded clonotype shifts may have been confounded, as the donors had an unknown CMV status.

Donors were healthy Caucasian individuals from Russia aged roughly 6 to 90. The CDR3 is made up of 19 amino acids. Germline CDR1 is SGHDN and CDR2 is FVKESK. The sample taken for sequencing was blood. The source is a man aged 60 to 75 in good health. The V gene is TRBV14, the J gene TRBJ2-1; D is unclear. Gene TRBJ2-7 matches the end of the DNA better, so the J call may be wrong. In nucleotides, the CDR3 is TGTGCCAGCAGCCAAGCACCCCTTACTATGAGATTCTCCTACAATGAGCAGTACTTC. It yields the protein CASSQAPLTMRFSYNEQYF.